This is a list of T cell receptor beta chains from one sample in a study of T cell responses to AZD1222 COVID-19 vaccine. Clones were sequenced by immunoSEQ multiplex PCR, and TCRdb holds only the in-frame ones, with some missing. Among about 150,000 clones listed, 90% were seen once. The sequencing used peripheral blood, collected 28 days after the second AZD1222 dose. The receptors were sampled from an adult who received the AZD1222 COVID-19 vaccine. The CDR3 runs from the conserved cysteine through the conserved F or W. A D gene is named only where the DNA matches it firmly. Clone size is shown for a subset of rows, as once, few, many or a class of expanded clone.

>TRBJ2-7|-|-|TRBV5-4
CASSLGQEYEQYF
TGTGCCAGCAGCTTGGGGCAAGAGTACGAGCAGTACTTC
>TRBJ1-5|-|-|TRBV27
CASSLRGQPQHF
TGTGCCAGCAGTTTAAGGGGTCAGCCCCAGCATTTT
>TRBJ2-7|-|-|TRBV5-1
CASSLRGPHEQYF
TGCGCCAGCAGCTTGAGGGGACCCCACGAGCAGTACTTC
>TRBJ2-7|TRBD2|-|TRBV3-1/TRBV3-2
CASSQGGLAGVAQYF
TGTGCCAGCAGCCAAGGCGGACTAGCGGGAGTGGCGCAGTACTTC
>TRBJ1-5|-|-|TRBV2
CASNVAGPNQPQHF
TGTGCCAGCAATGTTGCAGGACCCAATCAGCCCCAGCATTTT
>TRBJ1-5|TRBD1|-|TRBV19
CASSGSGTGVKPQHF
TGTGCCAGTAGTGGATCGGGGACAGGGGTCAAACCCCAGCATTTT
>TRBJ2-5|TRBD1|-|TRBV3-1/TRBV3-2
CASSQAPDRTRETQYF
TGTGCCAGCAGCCAAGCCCCGGACAGGACGCGAGAGACCCAGTACTTC
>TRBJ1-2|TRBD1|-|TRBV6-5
CASSLRGQSGYTF
TGTGCCAGCAGTTTGAGGGGGCAAAGTGGCTACACCTTC
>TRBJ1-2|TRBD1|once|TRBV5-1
CASSLTGTGPNYGYTF
TGCGCCAGCAGCCTTACCGGGACAGGTCCTAACTATGGCTACACCTTC
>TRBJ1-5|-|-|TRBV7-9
CASSSDSFNQPQHF
TGTGCCAGCAGCTCTGACAGCTTCAATCAGCCCCAGCATTTT
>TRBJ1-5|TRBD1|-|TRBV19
CASSILGQGAGQPQHF
TGTGCCAGTAGTATCCTGGGACAGGGGGCAGGTCAGCCCCAGCATTTT
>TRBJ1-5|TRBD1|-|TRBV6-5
CASSLDRGGNQPQHF
TGTGCCAGCAGCCTGGACAGGGGTGGCAATCAGCCCCAGCATTTT
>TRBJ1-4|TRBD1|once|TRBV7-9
CASSSRGQGSSTNEKLFF
TGTGCCAGCAGCTCCCGAGGACAGGGGTCTTCAACTAATGAAAAACTGTTTTTT
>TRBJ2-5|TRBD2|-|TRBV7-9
CASSFGSSSGIQETQYF
TGTGCCAGCAGCTTTGGTTCGAGTAGCGGGATACAAGAGACCCAGTACTTC
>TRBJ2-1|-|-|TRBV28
CASSLIEINEQFF
TGTGCCAGCAGTTTAATAGAAATCAATGAGCAGTTCTTC
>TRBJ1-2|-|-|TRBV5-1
CASSTQVGASYGYTF
TGCGCCAGCAGCACCCAGGTGGGCGCGAGCTATGGCTACACCTTC
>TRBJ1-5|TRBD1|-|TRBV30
CAWRTGGNQPQHF
TGTGCCTGGCGGACAGGCGGGAACCAGCCCCAGCATTTT
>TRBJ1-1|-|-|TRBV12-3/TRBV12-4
CASSSRQDTEAFF
TGTGCCAGCAGTTCCAGACAGGACACTGAAGCTTTCTTT
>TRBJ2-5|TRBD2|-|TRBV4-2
CASSQERSGGFVETQYF
TGTGCCAGCAGCCAAGAGCGGAGCGGGGGATTCGTGGAGACCCAGTACTTC
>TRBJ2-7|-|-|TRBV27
CASSLYWTAYEQYF
TGTGCCAGCAGTTTATATTGGACAGCCTACGAGCAGTACTTC
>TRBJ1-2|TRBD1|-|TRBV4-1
CASSQARQGGFYGYTF
TGCGCCAGCAGCCAAGCGCGACAGGGGGGATTCTATGGCTACACCTTC
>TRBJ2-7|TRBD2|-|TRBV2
CASTGLAGNEQYF
TGTGCCAGCACAGGACTAGCTGGCAACGAGCAGTACTTC
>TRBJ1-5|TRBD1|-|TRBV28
CASSLPTGGNQPQHF
TGTGCCAGCAGTTTACCCACAGGGGGCAATCAGCCCCAGCATTTT
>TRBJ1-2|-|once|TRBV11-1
CASSLRKNYGYTF
TGTGCCAGCAGCTTGAGGAAGAACTATGGCTACACCTTC
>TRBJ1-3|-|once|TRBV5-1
CASSLVGSGNTIYF
TGCGCCAGCAGCTTGGTGGGCTCTGGAAACACCATATATTTT
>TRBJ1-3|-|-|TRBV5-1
CASSLNGGAGNTIYF
TGCGCCAGCAGCTTGAATGGCGGAGCTGGAAACACCATATATTTT
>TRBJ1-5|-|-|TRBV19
CASRITGSSNQPQHF
TGTGCCAGTAGGATCACAGGGTCGAGCAATCAGCCCCAGCATTTT
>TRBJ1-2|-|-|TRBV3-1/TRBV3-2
CASSQAGQGLAKGYTF
TGTGCCAGCAGCCAAGCAGGCCAGGGTCTGGCGAAGGGCTACACCTTC
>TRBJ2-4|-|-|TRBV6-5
CASNRYFGEDIQYF
TGTGCCAGCAACCGCTACTTTGGAGAGGACATTCAGTACTTC
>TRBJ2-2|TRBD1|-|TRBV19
CASSSPGQGATGELFF
TGTGCCAGTAGTTCTCCGGGACAGGGGGCAACCGGGGAGCTGTTTTTT
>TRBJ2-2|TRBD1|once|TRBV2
CASSTGVGELFF
TGTGCCAGCAGTACAGGGGTCGGGGAGCTGTTTTTT
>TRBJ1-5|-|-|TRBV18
CASSPGISNQPQHF
TGTGCCAGCTCACCCGGGATTAGCAATCAGCCCCAGCATTTT
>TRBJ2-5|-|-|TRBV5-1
CASSSGSPRETQYF
TGCGCCAGCAGCTCCGGTTCCCCAAGGGAGACCCAGTACTTC
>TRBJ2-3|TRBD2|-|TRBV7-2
CASSGAGGTDTQYF
TGTGCCAGCAGTGGGGCGGGGGGCACAGATACGCAGTATTTT
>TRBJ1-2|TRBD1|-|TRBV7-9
CASSYPTGQNYGYTF
TGTGCCAGCAGCTATCCGACAGGGCAAAACTATGGCTACACCTTC
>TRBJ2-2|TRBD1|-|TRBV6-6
CASSYQTGSGELFF
TGTGCCAGCAGTTACCAGACAGGGTCCGGGGAGCTGTTTTTT
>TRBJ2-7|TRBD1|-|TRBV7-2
CASSLVPAQGERQYF
TGTGCCAGCAGCTTAGTTCCGGCACAGGGGGAACGGCAGTACTTC
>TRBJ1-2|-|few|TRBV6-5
CASSYGQNYGYTF
TGTGCCAGCAGTTACGGGCAGAACTATGGCTACACCTTC
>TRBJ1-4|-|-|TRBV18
CASSPPAWATNEKLFF
TGTGCCAGCTCACCACCGGCGTGGGCAACTAATGAAAAACTGTTTTTT
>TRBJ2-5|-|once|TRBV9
CASSNTDSLQETQYF
TGTGCCAGCAGCAATACTGACAGCTTACAAGAGACCCAGTACTTC
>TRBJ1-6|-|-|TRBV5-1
CASEKRALHF
TGCGCCAGCGAGAAACGGGCCCTCCACTTT
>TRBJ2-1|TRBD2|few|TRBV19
CASSRGGLAGDNNEQFF
TGTGCCAGTAGTAGGGGAGGACTAGCGGGAGATAATAATGAGCAGTTCTTC
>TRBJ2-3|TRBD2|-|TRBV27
CASSFKPGRGGDTQYF
TGTGCCAGCAGTTTTAAGCCGGGGCGGGGGGGCGATACGCAGTATTTT
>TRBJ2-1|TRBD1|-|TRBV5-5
CASRYTGGTYNEQFF
TGTGCCAGCAGATACACAGGGGGCACTTACAATGAGCAGTTCTTC
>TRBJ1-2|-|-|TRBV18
CASSPPAGGYGYTF
TGTGCCAGCTCACCACCGGCGGGGGGCTATGGCTACACCTTC
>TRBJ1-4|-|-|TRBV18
CASSPLGPTNEKLFF
TGTGCCAGCTCACCCCTAGGCCCAACTAATGAAAAACTGTTTTTT
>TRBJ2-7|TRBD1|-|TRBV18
CASSPQGALKEQYF
TGTGCCAGCTCACCCCAGGGGGCCCTTAAGGAGCAGTACTTC
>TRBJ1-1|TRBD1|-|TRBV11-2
CASSTAGGTGPAFF
TGTGCCAGCAGCACCGCAGGGGGCACTGGACCAGCTTTCTTT